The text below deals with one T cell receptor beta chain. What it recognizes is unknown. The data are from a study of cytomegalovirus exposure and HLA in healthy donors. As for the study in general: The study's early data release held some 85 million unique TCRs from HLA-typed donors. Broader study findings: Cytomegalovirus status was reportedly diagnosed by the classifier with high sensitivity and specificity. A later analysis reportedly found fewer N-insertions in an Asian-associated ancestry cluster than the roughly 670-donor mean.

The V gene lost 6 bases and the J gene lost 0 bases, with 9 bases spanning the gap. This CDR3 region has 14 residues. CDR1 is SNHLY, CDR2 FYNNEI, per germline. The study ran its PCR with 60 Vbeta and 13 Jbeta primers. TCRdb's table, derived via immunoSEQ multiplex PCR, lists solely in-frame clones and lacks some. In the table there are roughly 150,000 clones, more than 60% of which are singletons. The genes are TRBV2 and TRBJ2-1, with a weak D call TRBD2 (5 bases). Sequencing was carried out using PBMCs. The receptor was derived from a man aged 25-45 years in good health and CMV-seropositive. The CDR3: CASRGLSSYNEQFF. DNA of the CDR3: TGTGCCAGCAGAGGACTTAGCTCCTACAATGAGCAGTTCTTC.